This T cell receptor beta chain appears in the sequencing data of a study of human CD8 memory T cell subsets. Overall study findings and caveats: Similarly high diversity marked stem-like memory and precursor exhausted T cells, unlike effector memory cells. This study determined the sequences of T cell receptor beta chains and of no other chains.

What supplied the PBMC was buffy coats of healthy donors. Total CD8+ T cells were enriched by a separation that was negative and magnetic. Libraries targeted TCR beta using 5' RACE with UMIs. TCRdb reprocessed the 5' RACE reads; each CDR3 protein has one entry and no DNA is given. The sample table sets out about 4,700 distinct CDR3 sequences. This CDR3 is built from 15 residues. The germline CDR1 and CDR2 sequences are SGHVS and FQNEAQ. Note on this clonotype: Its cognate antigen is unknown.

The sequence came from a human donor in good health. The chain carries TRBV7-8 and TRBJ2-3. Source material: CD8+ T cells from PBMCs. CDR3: CASSLGFQNTDTQYF.